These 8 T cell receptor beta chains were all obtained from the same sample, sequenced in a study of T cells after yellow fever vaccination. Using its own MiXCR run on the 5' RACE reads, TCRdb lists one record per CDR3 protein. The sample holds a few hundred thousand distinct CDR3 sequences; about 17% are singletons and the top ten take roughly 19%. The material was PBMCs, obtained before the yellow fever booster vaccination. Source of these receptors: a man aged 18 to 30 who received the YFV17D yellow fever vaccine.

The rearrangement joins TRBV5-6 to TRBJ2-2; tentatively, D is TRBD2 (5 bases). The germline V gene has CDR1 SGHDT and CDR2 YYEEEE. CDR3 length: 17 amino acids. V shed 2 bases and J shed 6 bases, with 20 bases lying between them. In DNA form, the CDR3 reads TGTGCCAGCAGCTTTGCAGTCCACGCGGGTGTAGCCGGGGAGCTGTTTTTT. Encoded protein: CASSFAVHAGVAGELFF.

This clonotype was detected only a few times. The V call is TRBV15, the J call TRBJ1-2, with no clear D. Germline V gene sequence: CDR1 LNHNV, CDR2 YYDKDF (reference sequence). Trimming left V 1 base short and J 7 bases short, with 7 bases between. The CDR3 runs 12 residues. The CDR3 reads CATSRVQSGYTF. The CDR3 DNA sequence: TGTGCCACCAGCAGAGTCCAGTCTGGCTACACCTTC.

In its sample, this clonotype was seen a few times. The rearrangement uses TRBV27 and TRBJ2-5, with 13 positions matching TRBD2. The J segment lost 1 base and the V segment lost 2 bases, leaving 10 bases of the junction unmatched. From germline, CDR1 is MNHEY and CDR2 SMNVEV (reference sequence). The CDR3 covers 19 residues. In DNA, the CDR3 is TGTGCCAGCAGTTTAACTAGCGGGGGGGCAATCAGATCCCAAGAGACCCAGTACTTC. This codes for CASSLTSGGAIRSQETQYF.

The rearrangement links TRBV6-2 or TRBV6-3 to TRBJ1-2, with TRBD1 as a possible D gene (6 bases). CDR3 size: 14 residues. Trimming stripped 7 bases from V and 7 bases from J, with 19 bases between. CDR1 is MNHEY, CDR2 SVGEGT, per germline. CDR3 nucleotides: TGTGCCAGCACCACTAGCTACGACAGGAGTGGCTACACCTTC. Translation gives CASTTSYDRSGYTF.

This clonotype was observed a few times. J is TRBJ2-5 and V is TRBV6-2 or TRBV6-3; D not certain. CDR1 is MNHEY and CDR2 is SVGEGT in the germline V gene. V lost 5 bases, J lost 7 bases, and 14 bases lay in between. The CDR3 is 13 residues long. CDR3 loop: CASSVGRVGTQYF. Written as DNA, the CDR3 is TGTGCCAGCAGTGTGGGCAGAGTCGGGACCCAGTACTTC.

CDR3 in DNA: TGCGCCAGCAGCCCCCAGGGTAGCGGGGTTTACGAGCAGTACTTC. Translation gives CASSPQGSGVYEQYF. The chain recombines TRBV4-3 with TRBJ2-7; TRBD2 matches 8 bases. The CDR3 is 15 amino acids. CDR1 LGHNA and CDR2 YSLEER come from the germline V gene. Trimming took 4 bases from V and 4 from J; bases not matched to a gene: 9.

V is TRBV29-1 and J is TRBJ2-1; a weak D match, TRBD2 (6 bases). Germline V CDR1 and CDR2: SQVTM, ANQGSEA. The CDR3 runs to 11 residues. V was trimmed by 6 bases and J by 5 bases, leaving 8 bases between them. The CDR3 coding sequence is TGCAGCGTCGGAGGGGACAATGAGCAGTTCTTC. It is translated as CSVGGDNEQFF.

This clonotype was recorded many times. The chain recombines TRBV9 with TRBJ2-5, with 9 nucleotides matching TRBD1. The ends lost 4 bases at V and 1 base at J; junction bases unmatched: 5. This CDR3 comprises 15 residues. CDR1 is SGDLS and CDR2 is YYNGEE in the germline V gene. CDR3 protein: CASSQADRGQETQYF. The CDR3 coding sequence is TGTGCCAGCAGCCAGGCGGACAGGGGCCAAGAGACCCAGTACTTC.